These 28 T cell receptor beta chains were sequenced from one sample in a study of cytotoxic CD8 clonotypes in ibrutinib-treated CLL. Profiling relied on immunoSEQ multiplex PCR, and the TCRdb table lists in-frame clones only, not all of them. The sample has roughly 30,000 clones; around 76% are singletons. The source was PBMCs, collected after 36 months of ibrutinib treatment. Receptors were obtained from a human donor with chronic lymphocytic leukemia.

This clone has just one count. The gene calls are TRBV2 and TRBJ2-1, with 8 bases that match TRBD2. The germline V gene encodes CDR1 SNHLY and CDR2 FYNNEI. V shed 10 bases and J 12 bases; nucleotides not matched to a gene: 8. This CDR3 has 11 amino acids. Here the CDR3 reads CATPSLAGQFF. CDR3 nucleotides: TGTGCCACACCATCTCTAGCGGGGCAGTTCTTC.

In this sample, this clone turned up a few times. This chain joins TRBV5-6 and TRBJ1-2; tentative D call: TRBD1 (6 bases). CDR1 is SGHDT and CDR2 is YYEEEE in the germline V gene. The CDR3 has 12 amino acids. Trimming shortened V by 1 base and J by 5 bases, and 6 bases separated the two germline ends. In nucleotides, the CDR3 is TGTGCCAGCAGCTTGAGGGGGTATGGCTACACCTTC. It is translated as CASSLRGYGYTF.

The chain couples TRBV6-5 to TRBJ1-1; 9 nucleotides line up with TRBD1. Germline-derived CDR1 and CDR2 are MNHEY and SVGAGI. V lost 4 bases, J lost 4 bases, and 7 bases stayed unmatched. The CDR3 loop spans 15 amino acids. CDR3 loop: CASSWGDRVATEAFF. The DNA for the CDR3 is TGTGCCAGCAGTTGGGGGGACAGGGTAGCCACTGAAGCTTTCTTT.

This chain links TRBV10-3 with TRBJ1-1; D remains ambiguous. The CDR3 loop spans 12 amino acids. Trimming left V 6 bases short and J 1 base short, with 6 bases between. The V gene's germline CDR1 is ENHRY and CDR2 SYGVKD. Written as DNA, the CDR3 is TGTGCCATCAGCCAGAAGAACACTGAAGCTTTCTTT. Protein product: CAISQKNTEAFF.

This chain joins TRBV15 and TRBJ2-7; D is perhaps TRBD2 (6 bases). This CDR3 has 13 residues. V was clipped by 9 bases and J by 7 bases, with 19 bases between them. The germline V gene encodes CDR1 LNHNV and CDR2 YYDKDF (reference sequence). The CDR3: CATSYREMGEQYF. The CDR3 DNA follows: TGTGCCACTTCTTATCGGGAGATGGGTGAGCAGTACTTC. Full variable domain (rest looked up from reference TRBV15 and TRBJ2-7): DAMVIQNPRYQVTQFGKPVTLSCSQTLNHNVMYWYQQKSSQAPKLLFHYYDKDFNNEADTPDNFQSRRPNTSFCFLDIRSPGLGDTAMYLCATSYREMGEQYFGPGTRLTVT.

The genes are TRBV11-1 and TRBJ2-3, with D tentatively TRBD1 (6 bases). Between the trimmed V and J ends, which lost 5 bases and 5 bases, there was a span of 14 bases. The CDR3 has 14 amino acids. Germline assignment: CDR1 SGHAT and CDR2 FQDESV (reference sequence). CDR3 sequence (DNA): TGTGCCAGCAGCCCCATCAGGGGCGGAGATACGCAGTATTTT. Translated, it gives CASSPIRGGDTQYF.

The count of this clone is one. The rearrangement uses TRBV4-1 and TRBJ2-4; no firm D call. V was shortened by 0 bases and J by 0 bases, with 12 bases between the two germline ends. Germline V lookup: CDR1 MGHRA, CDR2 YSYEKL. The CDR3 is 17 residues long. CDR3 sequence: CASSQDSATLAKNIQYF. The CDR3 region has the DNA TGCGCCAGCAGCCAAGATTCGGCCACCCTAGCCAAAAACATTCAGTACTTC.

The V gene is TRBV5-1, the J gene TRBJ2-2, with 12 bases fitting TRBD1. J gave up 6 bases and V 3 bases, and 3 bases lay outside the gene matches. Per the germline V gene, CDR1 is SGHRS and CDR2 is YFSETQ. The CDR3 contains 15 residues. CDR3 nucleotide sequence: TGCGCCAGCAGCTCCGGGACAGGGGGCTCCGGGGAGCTGTTTTTT. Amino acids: CASSSGTGGSGELFF.

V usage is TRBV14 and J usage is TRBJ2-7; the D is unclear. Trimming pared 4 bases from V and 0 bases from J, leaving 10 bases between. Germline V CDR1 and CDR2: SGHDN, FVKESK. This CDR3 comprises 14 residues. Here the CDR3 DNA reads TGTGCCAGCAGCCGGACGTACAGCTCCTACGAGCAGTACTTC. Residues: CASSRTYSSYEQYF.

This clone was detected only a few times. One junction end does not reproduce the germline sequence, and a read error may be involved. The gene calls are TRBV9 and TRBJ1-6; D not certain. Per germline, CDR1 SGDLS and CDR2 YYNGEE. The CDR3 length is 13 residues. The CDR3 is CASSPTNKSPLHF. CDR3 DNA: TGTGCCAGCAGCCCCACAAATAAATCACCCCTCCACTTT.

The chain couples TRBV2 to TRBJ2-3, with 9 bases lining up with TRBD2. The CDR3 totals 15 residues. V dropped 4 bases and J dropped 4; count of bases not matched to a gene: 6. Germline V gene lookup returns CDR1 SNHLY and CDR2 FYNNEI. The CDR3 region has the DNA TGTGCCAGCAGTGGTCCGGGACTAGCTCCAGATACGCAGTATTTT. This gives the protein CASSGPGLAPDTQYF.

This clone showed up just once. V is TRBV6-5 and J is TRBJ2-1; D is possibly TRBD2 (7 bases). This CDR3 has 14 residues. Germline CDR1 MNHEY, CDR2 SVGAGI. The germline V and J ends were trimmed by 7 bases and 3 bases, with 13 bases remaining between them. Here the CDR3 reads CASKGGGRYNEQFF. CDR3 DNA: TGTGCCAGCAAAGGGGGGGGCCGCTACAATGAGCAGTTCTTC.

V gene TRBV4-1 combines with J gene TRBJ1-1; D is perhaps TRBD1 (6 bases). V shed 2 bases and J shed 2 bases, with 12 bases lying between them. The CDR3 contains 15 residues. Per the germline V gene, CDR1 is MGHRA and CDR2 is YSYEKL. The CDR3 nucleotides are TGCGCCAGCAGCCAACCGGGACACAAAAACACTGAAGCTTTCTTT. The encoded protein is CASSQPGHKNTEAFF.

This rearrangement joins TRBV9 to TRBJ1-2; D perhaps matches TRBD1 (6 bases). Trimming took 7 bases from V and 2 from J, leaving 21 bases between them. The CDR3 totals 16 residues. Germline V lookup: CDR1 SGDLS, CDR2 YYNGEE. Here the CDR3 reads CASSKRGGAGNYGYTF. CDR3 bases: TGTGCCAGCTCGAAGCGGGGGGGCGCAGGGAACTATGGCTACACCTTC.

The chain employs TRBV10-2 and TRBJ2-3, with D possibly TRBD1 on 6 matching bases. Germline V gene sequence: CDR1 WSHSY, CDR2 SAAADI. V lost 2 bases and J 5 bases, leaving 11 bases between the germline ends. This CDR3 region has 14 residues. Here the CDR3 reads CASSEAGEKDTQYF. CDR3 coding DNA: TGCGCCAGCAGTGAGGCAGGGGAGAAAGATACGCAGTATTTT.

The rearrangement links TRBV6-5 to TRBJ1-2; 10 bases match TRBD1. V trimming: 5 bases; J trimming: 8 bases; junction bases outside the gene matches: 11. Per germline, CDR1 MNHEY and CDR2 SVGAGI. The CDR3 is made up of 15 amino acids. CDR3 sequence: CASSRRDRGVRGYTF. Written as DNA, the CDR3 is TGTGCCAGCAGTCGCCGGGACAGGGGAGTAAGGGGCTACACCTTC.

CDR3 region: CASSYRRRTGYAETQYF. As DNA, the CDR3 is TGTGCCAGTAGTTACCGAAGACGGACAGGGTACGCAGAGACCCAGTACTTC. This chain joins TRBV19 and TRBJ2-5, with 8 bases lining up with TRBD1. This CDR3 region has 17 residues. Germline V gives CDR1 LNHDA, CDR2 SQIVND (reference sequence). Trimming took 5 bases from V and 4 from J; bases not matched to a gene: 15.

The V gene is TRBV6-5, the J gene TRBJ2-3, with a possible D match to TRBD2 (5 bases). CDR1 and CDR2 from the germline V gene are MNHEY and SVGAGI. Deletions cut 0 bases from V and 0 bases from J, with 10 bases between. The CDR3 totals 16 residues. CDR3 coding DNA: TGTGCCAGCAGTTACTCAGGACTGACTAGCACAGATACGCAGTATTTT. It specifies CASSYSGLTSTDTQYF.

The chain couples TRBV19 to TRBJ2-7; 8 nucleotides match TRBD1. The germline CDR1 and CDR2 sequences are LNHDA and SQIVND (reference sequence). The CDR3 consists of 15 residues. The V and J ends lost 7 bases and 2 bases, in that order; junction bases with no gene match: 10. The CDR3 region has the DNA TGTGCCAGTACCCGCGGACAGGGCCTCGCCTACGAGCAGTACTTC. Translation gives CASTRGQGLAYEQYF.

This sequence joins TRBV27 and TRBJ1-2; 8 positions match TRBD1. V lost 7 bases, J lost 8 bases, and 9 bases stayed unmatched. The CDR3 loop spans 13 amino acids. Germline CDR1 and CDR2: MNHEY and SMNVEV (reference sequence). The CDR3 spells CASTQTTGEGYTF. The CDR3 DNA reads TGTGCCAGCACCCAAACGACAGGGGAAGGCTACACCTTC.

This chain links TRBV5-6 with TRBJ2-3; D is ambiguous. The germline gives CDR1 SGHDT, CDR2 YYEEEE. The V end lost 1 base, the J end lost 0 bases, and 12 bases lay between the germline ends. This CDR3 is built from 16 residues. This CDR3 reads CASSLTAYRSTDTQYF. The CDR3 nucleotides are TGTGCCAGCAGCTTGACAGCATACCGTAGCACAGATACGCAGTATTTT. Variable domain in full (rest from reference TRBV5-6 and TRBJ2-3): DAGVTQSPTHLIKTRGQQVTLRCSPKSGHDTVSWYQQALGQGPQFIFQYYEEEERQRGNFPDRFSGHQFPNYSSELNVNALLLGDSALYLCASSLTAYRSTDTQYFGPGTRLTVL.

The CDR3 protein is CASSSRTWGDGTDTQYF. The CDR3 DNA sequence: TGCGCCAGCAGCTCTAGAACGTGGGGAGATGGCACAGATACGCAGTATTTT. J is TRBJ2-3 and V is TRBV5-1, with a weak D call TRBD2 (5 bases). CDR1 is SGHRS and CDR2 is YFSETQ in the germline V gene. Trimming left V 3 bases short and J 1 base short, with 18 bases between. The CDR3 loop spans 17 amino acids.

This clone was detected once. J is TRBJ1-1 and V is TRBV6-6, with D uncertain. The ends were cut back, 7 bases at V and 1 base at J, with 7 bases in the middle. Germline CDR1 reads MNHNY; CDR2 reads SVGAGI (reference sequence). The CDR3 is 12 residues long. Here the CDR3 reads CASNRRNTEAFF. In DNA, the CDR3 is TGTGCCAGCAATAGACGGAACACTGAAGCTTTCTTT.

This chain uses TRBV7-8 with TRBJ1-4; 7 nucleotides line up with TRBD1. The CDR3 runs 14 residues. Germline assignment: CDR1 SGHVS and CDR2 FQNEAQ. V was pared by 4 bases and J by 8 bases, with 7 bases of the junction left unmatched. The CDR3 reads CASSSTGLGEKLFF. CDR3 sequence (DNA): TGTGCCAGCAGCTCGACAGGGTTAGGCGAAAAACTGTTTTTT.

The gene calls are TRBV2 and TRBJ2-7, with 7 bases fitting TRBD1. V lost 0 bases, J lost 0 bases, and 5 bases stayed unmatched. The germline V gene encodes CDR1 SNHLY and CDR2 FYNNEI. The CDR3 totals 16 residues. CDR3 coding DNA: TGTGCCAGCAGTGAAGCGACAGGGTCTTACTCCTACGAGCAGTACTTC. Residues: CASSEATGSYSYEQYF.

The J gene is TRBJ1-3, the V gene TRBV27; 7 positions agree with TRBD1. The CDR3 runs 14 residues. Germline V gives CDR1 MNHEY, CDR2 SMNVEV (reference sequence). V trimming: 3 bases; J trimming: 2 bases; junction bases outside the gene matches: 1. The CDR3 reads CASSLGTAGNTIYF. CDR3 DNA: TGTGCCAGCAGTTTGGGGACAGCTGGAAACACCATATATTTT.

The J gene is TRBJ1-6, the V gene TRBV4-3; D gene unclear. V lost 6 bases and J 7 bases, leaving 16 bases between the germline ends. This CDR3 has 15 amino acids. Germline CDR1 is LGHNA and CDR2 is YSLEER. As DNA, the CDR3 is TGCGCCAGCAGACCAAACCCAGGCGCGAATTCACCCCTCCACTTT. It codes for CASRPNPGANSPLHF.

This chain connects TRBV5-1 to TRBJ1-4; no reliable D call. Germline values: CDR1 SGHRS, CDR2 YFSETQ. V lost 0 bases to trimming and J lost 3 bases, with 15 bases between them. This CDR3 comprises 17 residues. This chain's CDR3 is CASSLGRPVLSNEKLFF. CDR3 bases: TGCGCCAGCAGCTTGGGCAGGCCAGTCCTTTCTAATGAAAAACTGTTTTTT.